This TCR beta chain appears in the sequencing data of a study of blood T cells in healthy people across ages. CDR3 size: 17 residues. Trimming pared 5 bases from V and 2 bases from J, leaving 25 bases between. Germline CDR1 and CDR2: GTSNPN and SVGIG (reference sequence). The authors ran a second PCR of about 7 to 12 cycles using a sample-barcoded 5' primer and a J-beta primer mix. Every sample returned 2.5 million or more CDR3-containing paired-end reads. TCRdb reprocessed the 5' RACE reads via MiXCR and lists one record per CDR3 protein. The data show 1,300,000 or so distinct CDR3 sequences, with around 55% seen just once and roughly 6.3% held by the top ten. Study-wide results and caveats: Comparison with aged donors showed that long-lived donors had more naive CD4+ cells and higher diversity. Age advanced and TCR beta diversity per million T cells fell, roughly linearly.

Notes on this clonotype: The antigen is unknown.

V usage is TRBV30 and J usage is TRBJ2-7; tentative D call: TRBD2 (6 bases). This clonotype was sampled from a man between 18 and 29 years old in good health. Input material: blood. For the CDR3, the DNA is TGTGCCTGGTCTCCTCCCCCCCCGGGGACTCTTACCTACGAGCAGTACTTC. It yields the protein CAWSPPPPGTLTYEQYF.